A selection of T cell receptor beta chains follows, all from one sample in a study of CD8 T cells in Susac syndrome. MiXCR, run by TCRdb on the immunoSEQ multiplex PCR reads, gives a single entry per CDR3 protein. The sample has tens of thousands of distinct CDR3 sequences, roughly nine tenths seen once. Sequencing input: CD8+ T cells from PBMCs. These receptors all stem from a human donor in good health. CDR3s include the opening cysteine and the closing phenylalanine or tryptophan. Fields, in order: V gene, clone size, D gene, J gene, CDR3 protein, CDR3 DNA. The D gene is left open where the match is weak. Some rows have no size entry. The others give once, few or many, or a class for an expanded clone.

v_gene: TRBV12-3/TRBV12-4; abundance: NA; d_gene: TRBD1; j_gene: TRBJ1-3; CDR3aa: CASSGDRAGNTIYF; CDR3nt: TGTGCCAGCAGTGGGGACAGGGCTGGAAACACCATATATTTT
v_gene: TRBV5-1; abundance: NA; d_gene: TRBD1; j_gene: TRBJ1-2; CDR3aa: CASSFDRGESYYGYTF; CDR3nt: TGCGCCAGCAGCTTCGACAGGGGAGAGTCATATTATGGCTACACCTTC
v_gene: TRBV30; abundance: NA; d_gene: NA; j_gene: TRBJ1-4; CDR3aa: CAWSVGVNEKLFF; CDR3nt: TGTGCCTGGAGTGTAGGGGTAAATGAAAAACTGTTTTTT
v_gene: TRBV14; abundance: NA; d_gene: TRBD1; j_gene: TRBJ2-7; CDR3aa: CASSPRTGDYEQYF; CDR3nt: TGTGCCAGCAGCCCCCGGACAGGGGACTACGAGCAGTACTTC
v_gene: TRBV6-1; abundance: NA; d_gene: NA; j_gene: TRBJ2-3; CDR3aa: CASSDYIRLGTDTQYF; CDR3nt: TGTGCCAGCAGTGATTATATCCGACTCGGAACAGATACGCAGTATTTT
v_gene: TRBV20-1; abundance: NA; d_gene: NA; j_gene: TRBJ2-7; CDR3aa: CSARSVEASSYEQYF; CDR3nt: TGCAGTGCTAGGTCGGTGGAGGCATCTTCCTACGAGCAGTACTTC
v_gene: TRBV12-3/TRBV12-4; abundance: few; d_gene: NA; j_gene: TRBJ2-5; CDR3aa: CASSLDQETQYF; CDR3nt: TGTGCCAGCAGTTTAGACCAAGAGACCCAGTACTTC
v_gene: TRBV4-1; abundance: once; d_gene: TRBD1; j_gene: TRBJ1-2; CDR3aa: CASSQAGGDGYTF; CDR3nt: TGCGCCAGCAGCCAAGCAGGGGGCGATGGCTACACCTTC
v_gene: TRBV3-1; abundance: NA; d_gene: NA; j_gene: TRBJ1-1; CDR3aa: CASSQGAAGRDTEAFF; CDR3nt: TGTGCCAGCAGCCAAGGGGCCGCAGGGAGGGACACTGAAGCTTTCTTT
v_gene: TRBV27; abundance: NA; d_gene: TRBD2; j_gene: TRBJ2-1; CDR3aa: CASSSSSGEVWDEQFF; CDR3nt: TGTGCCAGCAGTTCGTCTAGCGGGGAGGTTTGGGATGAGCAGTTCTTC
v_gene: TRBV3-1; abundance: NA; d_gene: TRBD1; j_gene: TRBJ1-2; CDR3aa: CASSQEGEPGGAGYGYTF; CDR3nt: TGTGCCAGCAGCCAAGAGGGTGAGCCAGGGGGCGCTGGCTATGGCTACACCTTC
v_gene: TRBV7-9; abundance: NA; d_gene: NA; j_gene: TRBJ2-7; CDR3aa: CATQLGEYMEQYF; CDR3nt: TGTGCCACCCAACTGGGAGAGTACATGGAGCAGTACTTC
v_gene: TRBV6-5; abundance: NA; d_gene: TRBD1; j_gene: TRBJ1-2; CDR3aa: CASSYSTGSGLLNYGYTF; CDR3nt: TGTGCCAGCAGTTACTCGACAGGGTCCGGGCTCCTTAACTATGGCTACACCTTC
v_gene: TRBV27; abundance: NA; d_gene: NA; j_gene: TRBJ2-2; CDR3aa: CASSLWAGAGELFF; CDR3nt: TGTGCCAGCAGTTTATGGGCAGGGGCCGGGGAGCTGTTTTTT
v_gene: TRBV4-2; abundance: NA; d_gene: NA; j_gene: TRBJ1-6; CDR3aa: CASTITPDSGLHF; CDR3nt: TGTGCCAGCACCATAACGCCCGACAGTGGCCTCCACTTT
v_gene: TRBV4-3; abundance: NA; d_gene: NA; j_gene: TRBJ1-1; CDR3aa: CASSQDEGSGTEAFF; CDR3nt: TGCGCCAGCAGCCAAGATGAAGGGAGCGGCACTGAAGCTTTCTTT
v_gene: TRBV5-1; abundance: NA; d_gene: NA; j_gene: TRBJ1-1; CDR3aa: CASTPTGFTEAFF; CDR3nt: TGCGCCAGCACCCCAACAGGGTTCACTGAAGCTTTCTTT
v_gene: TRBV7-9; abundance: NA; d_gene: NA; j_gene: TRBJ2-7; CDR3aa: CASSLTRGSYEQYF; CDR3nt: TGTGCCAGCAGCTTAACCCGGGGCTCCTACGAGCAGTACTTC
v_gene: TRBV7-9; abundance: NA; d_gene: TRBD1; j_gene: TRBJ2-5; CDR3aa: CASSLDFGTGDFQETQYF; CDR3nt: TGTGCCAGCAGCTTAGATTTTGGGACAGGAGACTTCCAAGAGACCCAGTACTTC
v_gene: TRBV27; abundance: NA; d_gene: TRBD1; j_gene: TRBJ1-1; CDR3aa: CASSTSGGNTEAFF; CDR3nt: TGTGCCAGCAGCACATCAGGGGGTAATACTGAAGCTTTCTTT
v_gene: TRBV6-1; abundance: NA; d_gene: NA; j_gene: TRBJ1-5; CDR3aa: CASSEGLEGPQPQHF; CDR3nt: TGTGCCAGCAGTGAGGGACTTGAAGGGCCTCAGCCCCAGCATTTT
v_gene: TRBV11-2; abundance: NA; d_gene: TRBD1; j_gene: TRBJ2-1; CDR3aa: CASSLGDREYNEQFF; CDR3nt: TGTGCCAGCAGCTTAGGGGACAGGGAATACAATGAGCAGTTCTTC
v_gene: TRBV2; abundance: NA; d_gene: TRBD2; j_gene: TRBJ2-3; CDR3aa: CASSEVSGGLTDTQYF; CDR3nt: TGTGCCAGCAGTGAGGTTAGCGGGGGGCTAACAGATACGCAGTATTTT
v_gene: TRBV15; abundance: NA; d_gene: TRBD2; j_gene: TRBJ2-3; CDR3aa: CATMKRGGTDTQYF; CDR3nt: TGTGCCACCATGAAGCGGGGGGGCACAGATACGCAGTATTTT
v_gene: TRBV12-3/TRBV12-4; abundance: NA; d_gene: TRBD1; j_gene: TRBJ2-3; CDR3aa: CASRSPGGDTQYF; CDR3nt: TGTGCCAGCAGGAGTCCAGGGGGAGATACGCAGTATTTT
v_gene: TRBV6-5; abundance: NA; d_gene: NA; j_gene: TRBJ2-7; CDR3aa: CASSYGLTYEQYF; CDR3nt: TGTGCCAGCAGTTACGGGTTAACTTACGAGCAGTACTTC
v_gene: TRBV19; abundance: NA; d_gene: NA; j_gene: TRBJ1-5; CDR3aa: CASSLGAAQHF; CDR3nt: TGTGCCAGTAGCCTGGGGGCAGCCCAGCATTTT
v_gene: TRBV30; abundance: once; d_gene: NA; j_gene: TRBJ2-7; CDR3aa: CAWQRTRGLRYEQYF; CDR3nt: TGTGCCTGGCAGCGGACCCGGGGATTAAGATACGAGCAGTACTTC
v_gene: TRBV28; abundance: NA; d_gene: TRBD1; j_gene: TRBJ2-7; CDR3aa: CASAGWTGGYEQYF; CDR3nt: TGTGCCAGCGCGGGCTGGACAGGGGGATACGAGCAGTACTTC
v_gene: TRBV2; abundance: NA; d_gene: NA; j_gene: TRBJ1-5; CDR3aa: CASSGSWENQPQHF; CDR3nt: TGTGCCAGCAGCGGGTCATGGGAAAATCAGCCCCAGCATTTT
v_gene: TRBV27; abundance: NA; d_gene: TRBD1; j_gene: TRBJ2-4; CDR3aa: CASSHRGAKNIQYF; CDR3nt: TGTGCCAGCTCCCACAGGGGAGCCAAAAACATTCAGTACTTC
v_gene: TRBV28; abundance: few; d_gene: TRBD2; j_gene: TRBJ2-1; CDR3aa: CASSLAGGGNEQFF; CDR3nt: TGTGCCAGCAGTTTGGCGGGGGGCGGGAATGAGCAGTTCTTC
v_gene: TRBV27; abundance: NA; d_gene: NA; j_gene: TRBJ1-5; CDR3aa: CASSFGRVDQPQHF; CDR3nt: TGTGCCAGCAGTTTTGGTAGGGTCGATCAGCCCCAGCATTTT
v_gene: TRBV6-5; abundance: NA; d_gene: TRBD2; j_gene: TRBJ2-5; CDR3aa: CASGTSGVQETQYF; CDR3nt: TGTGCCAGCGGGACTAGCGGGGTTCAAGAGACCCAGTACTTC
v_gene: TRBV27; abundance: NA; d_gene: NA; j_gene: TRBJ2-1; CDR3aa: CASSFIGLDEQFF; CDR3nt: TGTGCCAGCAGTTTTATTGGACTCGACGAGCAGTTCTTC
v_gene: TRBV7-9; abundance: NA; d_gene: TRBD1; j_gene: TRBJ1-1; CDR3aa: CAIRVGQGPEAFF; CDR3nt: TGTGCCATTCGGGTCGGACAGGGACCGGAAGCTTTCTTT
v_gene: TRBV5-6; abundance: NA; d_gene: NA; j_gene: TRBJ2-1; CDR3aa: CASSGSYNEQFF; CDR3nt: TGTGCCAGCAGCGGGTCCTACAATGAGCAGTTCTTC
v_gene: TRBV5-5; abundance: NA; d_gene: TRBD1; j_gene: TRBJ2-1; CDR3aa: CASSLPGTGAYNEQFF; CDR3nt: TGTGCCAGCAGTTTGCCCGGGACAGGGGCCTACAATGAGCAGTTCTTC
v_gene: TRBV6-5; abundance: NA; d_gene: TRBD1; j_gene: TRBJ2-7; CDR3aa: CASSYSIDRGRSYEQYF; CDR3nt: TGTGCCAGCAGTTACTCGATAGACAGGGGGCGATCCTACGAGCAGTACTTC
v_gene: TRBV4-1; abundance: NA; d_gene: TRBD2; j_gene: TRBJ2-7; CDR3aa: CASSHRTSGSSGYEQYF; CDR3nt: TGCGCCAGCAGCCACAGGACTAGCGGGTCGTCCGGCTACGAGCAGTACTTC
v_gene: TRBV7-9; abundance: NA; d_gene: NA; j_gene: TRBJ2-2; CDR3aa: CASSLGPGFTGELFF; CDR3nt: TGTGCCAGCAGCTTAGGCCCGGGGTTCACCGGGGAGCTGTTTTTT
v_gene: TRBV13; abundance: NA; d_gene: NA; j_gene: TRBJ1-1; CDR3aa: CASSPFGGGTEAFF; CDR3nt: TGTGCCAGCAGCCCCTTCGGGGGGGGGACTGAAGCTTTCTTT
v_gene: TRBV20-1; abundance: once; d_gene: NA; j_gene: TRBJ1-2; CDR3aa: CSVPDSGYTF; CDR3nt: TGCAGTGTCCCCGATTCGGGCTACACCTTC
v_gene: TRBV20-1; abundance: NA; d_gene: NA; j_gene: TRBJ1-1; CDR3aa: CSAAPGYTEAFF; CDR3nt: TGCAGTGCTGCCCCAGGGTACACTGAAGCTTTCTTT
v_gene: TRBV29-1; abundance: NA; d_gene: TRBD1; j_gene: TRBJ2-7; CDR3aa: CSVGQGGEQYF; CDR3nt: TGCAGCGTTGGACAGGGGGGCGAGCAGTACTTC
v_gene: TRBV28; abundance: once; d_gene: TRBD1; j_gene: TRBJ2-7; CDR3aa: CASNTQGYHEQYF; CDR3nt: TGTGCCAGCAACACACAGGGGTACCACGAGCAGTACTTC
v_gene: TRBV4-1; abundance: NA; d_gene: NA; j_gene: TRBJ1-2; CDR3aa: CASSQDPGRNYGYTF; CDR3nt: TGCGCCAGCAGCCAAGACCCGGGACGGAACTATGGCTACACCTTC
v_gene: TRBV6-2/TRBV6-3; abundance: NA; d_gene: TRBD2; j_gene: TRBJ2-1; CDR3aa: CASSRTSVYYNEQFF; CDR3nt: TGTGCCAGCAGCAGGACTAGCGTATACTACAATGAGCAGTTCTTC
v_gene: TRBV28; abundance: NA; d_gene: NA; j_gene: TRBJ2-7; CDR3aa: CASSSPRLEFTGEQYF; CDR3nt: TGTGCCAGCAGTTCACCCAGACTGGAATTCACAGGCGAGCAGTACTTC
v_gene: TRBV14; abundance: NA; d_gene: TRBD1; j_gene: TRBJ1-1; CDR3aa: CASSQWDSGTEAFF; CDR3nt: TGTGCCAGCAGCCAATGGGACAGCGGCACTGAAGCTTTCTTT
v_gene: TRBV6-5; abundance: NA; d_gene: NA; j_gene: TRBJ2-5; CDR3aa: CASSYDRGWETQYF; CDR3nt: TGTGCCAGCAGTTATGATAGGGGTTGGGAGACCCAGTACTTC